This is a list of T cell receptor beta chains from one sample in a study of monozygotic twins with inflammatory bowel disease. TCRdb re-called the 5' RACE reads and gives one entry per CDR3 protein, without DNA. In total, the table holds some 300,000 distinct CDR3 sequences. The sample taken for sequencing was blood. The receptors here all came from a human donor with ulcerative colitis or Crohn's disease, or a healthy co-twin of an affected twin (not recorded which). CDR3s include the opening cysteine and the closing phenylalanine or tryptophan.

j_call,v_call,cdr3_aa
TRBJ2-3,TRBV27,CASSRQPSTDTQYF
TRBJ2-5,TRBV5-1,CASSFGGLGETQYF
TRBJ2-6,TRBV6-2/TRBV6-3,CASIPLGSGANVLTF
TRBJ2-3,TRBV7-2,CASSLALAGGPRTDTQYF
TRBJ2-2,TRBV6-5,CASSWSVNTGELFF
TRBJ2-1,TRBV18,CASSHESFSYNEQFF
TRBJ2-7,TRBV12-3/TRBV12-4,CASSLAASGGKQYF
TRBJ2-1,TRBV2,CASRATSGGAFEQFF
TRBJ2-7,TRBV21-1,CARGLVVYTTYEQYF
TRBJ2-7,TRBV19,CASSIGGRGIYEQYF
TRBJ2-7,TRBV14,CASSQAGLAIFEQYF
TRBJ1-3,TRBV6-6,CASSSGQVGNTIYF
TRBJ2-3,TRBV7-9,CASTPAQHTDTQYF
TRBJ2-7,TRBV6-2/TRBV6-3,CASSWMGQPTGEQYF
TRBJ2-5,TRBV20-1,CSASSGSQETQYF
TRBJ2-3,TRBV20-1,CSARFFRGGLDTQYF
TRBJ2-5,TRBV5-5,CASSLERVQETQYF
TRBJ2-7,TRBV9,CASSVGGDGGAYEQYF
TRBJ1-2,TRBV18,CASSSSQTVGYTF
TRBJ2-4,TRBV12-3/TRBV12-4,CASSLASGTDVIQYF
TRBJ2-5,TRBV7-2,CASSFGQGETQYF
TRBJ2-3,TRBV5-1,CASSLTTSGPDTQYF
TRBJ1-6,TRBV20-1,CSARNPGQGNSPLHF
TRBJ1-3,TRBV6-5,CASSYSGRNSGNTIYF
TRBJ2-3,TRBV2,CDSKGGSFADTQYF
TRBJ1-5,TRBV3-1,CASSPGIGYNNQPQHF
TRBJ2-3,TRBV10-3,CAIRGSTDTQYF
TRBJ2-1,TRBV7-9,CASSTGNEQFF